A selection of T cell receptor beta chains follows, all from one sample in a study of T cells in localized non-small cell lung cancer. Measured with immunoSEQ multiplex PCR; TCRdb has only the in-frame clones, and not every one. The sample yields roughly 550 clones, 15% to 20% seen once. The sample was lung tumor tissue, taken before any cancer treatment. These receptors all stem from a male donor aged 60 or over with stage I squamous cell lung carcinoma. Both conserved end residues are part of each CDR3. A D gene is named only where the DNA matches it firmly. Some rows mark clone size as missing; the rest say once, few, many or name a class of expanded clone.

d_call	clone_size	v_call	j_call	cdr3_nt	cdr3_aa
TRBD1	few	TRBV9	TRBJ1-1	TGTGCCAGCAGCGTAGATCTGACAGGGCCAGGCACTGAAGCTTTCTTT	CASSVDLTGPGTEAFF
.	few	TRBV6-8	TRBJ1-5	TGTGCCAGCAGTTACGGAGGAGCACAGCCCCAGCATTTT	CASSYGGAQPQHF
TRBD1	.	TRBV12-5	TRBJ2-3	TGTGCTAGTGGTCCGAGGACAGGGTGCACAGATACGCAGTATTTT	CASGPRTGCTDTQYF
.	large	TRBV11-3	TRBJ2-7	TGTGCCAGCAGCTTAGTAGCCAACTCCTACGAGCAGTACTTC	CASSLVANSYEQYF
.	.	TRBV29-1	TRBJ1-1	TGCAGCGTTGCGGGTCGTAACATGAACACTGAAGCTTTCTTT	CSVAGRNMNTEAFF
.	.	TRBV21-1	TRBJ1-5	TGTGCCAGCAGCAAAATGGATGGCAATCAGCCCCAGCATTTT	CASSKMDGNQPQHF
.	.	TRBV6-8	TRBJ2-5	TGTGCCCTTACGGGTGGGAACCAAGAGACCCAGTACTTC	CALTGGNQETQYF
.	few	TRBV11-3	TRBJ2-7	TGTGCCAGCAGCTTATCCAGGGCCGACTACGAGCAGTACTTC	CASSLSRADYEQYF
.	few	TRBV6-8	TRBJ2-6	TGTGCCAGCAGTTACACCCGACTGCCCGGAGGGGCCAACGTCCTGACTTTC	CASSYTRLPGGANVLTF
.	.	TRBV11-3	TRBJ1-1	TGTGCCAGCAGCTACGGAGTGGGGGTGGCTGAAGCTTTCTTT	CASSYGVGVAEAFF
TRBD2	few	TRBV11-3	TRBJ2-7	TGTGCCAGCAGCAACCCGGGACTATACTACGAGCAGTACTTC	CASSNPGLYYEQYF